Each of the 5 T cell receptor beta chains below was sequenced from the same sample in a study of shared clonotypes between healthy human individuals (TCRdb year 2020). The library came from the immunoSEQ multiplex PCR assay. TCRdb carries this immuneACCESS record with in-frame sequences only. Its versions omit some clonotypes, under half of them owing to an unresolved V gene in the studies checked, with the rest unexplained. The sample table shows 550,000 to 700,000 clones, and less than 80% are seen once. The top ten clonotypes cover 1.5% to 2% of the sample. Sequencing was done on a sample of memory CD4+ T cells sorted from blood. According to the study, the label for this sample's cell subset or site signals: CD45RA-negative fraction. Receptors were obtained from a woman aged 25 to 39 in good health.

This clone has a handful of counts. The rearrangement joins TRBV5-1 to TRBJ2-3; D possibly matches TRBD1 or TRBD2 (5 bases each). This CDR3 contains 15 residues. V lost 0 bases to trimming and J lost 4 bases, with 12 bases between them. Germline V gives CDR1 SGHRS, CDR2 YFSETQ. The CDR3 region is CASSLGVMGADTQYF. The CDR3 DNA is TGCGCCAGCAGCTTGGGGGTCATGGGGGCAGATACGCAGTATTTT.

The chain has TRBV2 and TRBJ1-4; no firm D call. CDR3 length: 13 amino acids. The V end lost 8 bases, the J end lost 5 bases, and 12 bases lay between the germline ends. From germline, CDR1 is SNHLY and CDR2 FYNNEI. CDR3: CASLSGFNEKLFF. The CDR3 nucleotides are TGTGCCAGCTTATCGGGGTTCAATGAAAAACTGTTTTTT.

This chain connects TRBV29-1 to TRBJ1-4, with 7 bases aligning to TRBD1. V was pared by 7 bases and J by 6 bases, with 8 bases of the junction left unmatched. Germline V CDR1 and CDR2: SQVTM, ANQGSEA. The CDR3 runs to 13 residues. CDR3 nucleotides: TGCAGCGCTTTAGGGGGCGGTCATGAAAAACTGTTTTTT. Translation: CSALGGGHEKLFF. The variable domain in full, completed from reference TRBV29-1 and TRBJ1-4, reads SAVISQKPSRDICQRGTSLTIQCQVDSQVTMMFWYRQQPGQSLTLIATANQGSEATYESGFVIDKFPISRPNLTFSTLTVSNMSPEDSSIYLCSALGGGHEKLFFGSGTQLSVL.

Concerning this clone itself: The identical CDR3 is also encoded by other nucleotide sequences in the sample. The rearrangement joins TRBV7-3 to TRBJ2-6; no reliable D call. CDR3 length: 15 residues. The V gene's germline CDR1 is SGHTA and CDR2 FQGTGA. Trimming removed 2 bases from V and 0 bases from J, with 5 bases in between. The CDR3 spells CASSLLSSGANVLTF. CDR3 bases: TGTGCCAGCAGCTTATTGTCCTCTGGGGCCAACGTCCTGACTTTC.

V usage is TRBV7-8 and J usage is TRBJ2-2; 10 bases map to TRBD2. Unmatched junction bases numbered 6, after V lost 2 bases and J lost 3 bases. Germline CDR1 reads SGHVS; CDR2 reads FQNEAQ. The CDR3 length is 17 residues. The CDR3 is CASSLRAAGGDTGELFF. DNA for the CDR3: TGTGCCAGCAGCTTAAGGGCAGCGGGAGGGGACACCGGGGAGCTGTTTTTT. The whole variable domain, remainder taken from reference TRBV7-8 and TRBJ2-2, is GAGVSQSPRYKVAKRGQDVALRCDPISGHVSLFWYQQALGQGPEFLTYFQNEAQLDKSGLPSDRFFAERPEGSVSTLKIQRTQQEDSAVYLCASSLRAAGGDTGELFFGEGSRLTVL.